These 2 T cell receptor beta chains came from one sample sequenced in a study of CD4 T cells in relation to SARS-CoV-2 and coronaviruses. Before the COVID-19 pandemic, during about 2011-2019, CD4+ T cells were taken from unexposed donors. Libraries were prepared by immunoSEQ multiplex PCR; TCRdb keeps only in-frame clonotypes and omits some of them. Of some 65,000 clones listed, 87% are singletons. Sequenced: memory CD4+ T cells from PBMCs. The receptors shown here come from a human donor in good health.

The chain employs TRBV5-1 and TRBJ2-2, with 8 bases identical to TRBD1. The CDR3 sequence is 16 residues long. Germline loops: CDR1 SGHRS, CDR2 YFSETQ. V lost 1 base, J lost 4 bases, and 6 bases stayed unmatched. The DNA of the CDR3 is TGCGCCAGCAGCTTGTTGGGACAGGCTGCCACCGGGGAGCTGTTTTTT. It codes for CASSLLGQAATGELFF.

The V and J genes are TRBV5-6 and TRBJ2-3, with D possibly called TRBD1 or TRBD2 (5 bases each). The germline V gene has CDR1 SGHDT and CDR2 YYEEEE. This CDR3 contains 13 residues. Trimming took 3 bases from V and 8 from J, leaving 13 bases between them. Here the CDR3 reads CASSWDLLGTQYF. The CDR3 DNA reads TGTGCCAGCAGCTGGGACCTCTTAGGTACGCAGTATTTT. The full variable domain, completed using reference TRBV5-6 and TRBJ2-3, is DAGVTQSPTHLIKTRGQQVTLRCSPKSGHDTVSWYQQALGQGPQFIFQYYEEEERQRGNFPDRFSGHQFPNYSSELNVNALLLGDSALYLCASSWDLLGTQYFGPGTRLTVL.